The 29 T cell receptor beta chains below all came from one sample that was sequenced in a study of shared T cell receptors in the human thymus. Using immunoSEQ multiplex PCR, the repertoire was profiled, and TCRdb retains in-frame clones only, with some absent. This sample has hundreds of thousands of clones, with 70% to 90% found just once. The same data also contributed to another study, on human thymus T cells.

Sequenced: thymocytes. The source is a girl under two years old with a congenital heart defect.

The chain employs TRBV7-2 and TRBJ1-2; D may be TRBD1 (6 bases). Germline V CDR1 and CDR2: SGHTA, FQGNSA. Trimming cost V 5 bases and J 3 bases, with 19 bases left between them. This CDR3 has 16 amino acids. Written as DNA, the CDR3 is TGTGCCAGCAGCACAGATCGTACAGGGTCGTACTATGGCTACACCTTC. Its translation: CASSTDRTGSYYGYTF.

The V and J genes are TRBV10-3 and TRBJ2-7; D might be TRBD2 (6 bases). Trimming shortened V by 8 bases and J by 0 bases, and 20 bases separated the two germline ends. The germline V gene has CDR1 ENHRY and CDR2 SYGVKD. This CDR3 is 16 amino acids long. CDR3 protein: CAIAHGDWVSSYEQYF. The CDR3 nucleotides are TGTGCCATCGCTCATGGGGACTGGGTCAGCTCCTACGAGCAGTACTTC.

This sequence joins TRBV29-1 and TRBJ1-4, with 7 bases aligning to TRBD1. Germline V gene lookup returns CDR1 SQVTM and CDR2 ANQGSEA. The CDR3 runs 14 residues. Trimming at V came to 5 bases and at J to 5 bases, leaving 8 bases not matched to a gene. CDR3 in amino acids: CSVWTGRGNEKLFF. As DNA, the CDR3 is TGCAGCGTTTGGACAGGTCGGGGGAATGAAAAACTGTTTTTT. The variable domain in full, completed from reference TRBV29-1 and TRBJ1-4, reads SAVISQKPSRDICQRGTSLTIQCQVDSQVTMMFWYRQQPGQSLTLIATANQGSEATYESGFVIDKFPISRPNLTFSTLTVSNMSPEDSSIYLCSVWTGRGNEKLFFGSGTQLSVL.

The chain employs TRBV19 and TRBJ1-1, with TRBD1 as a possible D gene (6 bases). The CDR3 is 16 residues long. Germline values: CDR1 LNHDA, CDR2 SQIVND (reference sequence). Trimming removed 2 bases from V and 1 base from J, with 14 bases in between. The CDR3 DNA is TGTGCCAGTAGTATAATCGGACAGCGCCAGAACACTGAAGCTTTCTTT. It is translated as CASSIIGQRQNTEAFF.

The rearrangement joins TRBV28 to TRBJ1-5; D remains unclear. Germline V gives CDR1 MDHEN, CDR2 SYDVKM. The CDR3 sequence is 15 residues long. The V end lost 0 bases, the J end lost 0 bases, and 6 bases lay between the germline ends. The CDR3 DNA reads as TGTGCCAGCAGTTTATGTGTGTATAGCAATCAGCCCCAGCATTTT. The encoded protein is CASSLCVYSNQPQHF.

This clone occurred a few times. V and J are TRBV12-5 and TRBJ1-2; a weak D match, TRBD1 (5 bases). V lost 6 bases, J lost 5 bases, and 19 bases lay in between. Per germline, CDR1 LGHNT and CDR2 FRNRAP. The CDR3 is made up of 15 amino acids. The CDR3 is CASGPSGGFSYGYTF. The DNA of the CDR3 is TGTGCTAGTGGCCCTAGTGGGGGGTTTTCTTATGGCTACACCTTC.

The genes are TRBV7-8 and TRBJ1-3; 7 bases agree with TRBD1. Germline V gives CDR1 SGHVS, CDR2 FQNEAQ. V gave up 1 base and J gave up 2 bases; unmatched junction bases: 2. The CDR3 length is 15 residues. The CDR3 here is CASSLVDRAGNTIYF. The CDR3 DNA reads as TGTGCCAGCAGCTTAGTCGACAGGGCTGGAAACACCATATATTTT.

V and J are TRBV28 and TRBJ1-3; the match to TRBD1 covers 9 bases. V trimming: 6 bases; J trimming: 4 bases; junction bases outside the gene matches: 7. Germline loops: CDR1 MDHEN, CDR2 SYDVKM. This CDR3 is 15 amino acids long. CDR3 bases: TGTGCCAGCAGACACAGGGGGCTGTGGGGAAACACCATATATTTT. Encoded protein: CASRHRGLWGNTIYF.

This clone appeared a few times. In DNA form, the CDR3 reads TGTGCCAGCAGCCTCTCGAACACCGGGGAGCTGTTTTTT. The encoded protein is CASSLSNTGELFF. The rearrangement uses TRBV28 and TRBJ2-2; D gene ambiguous. Germline V gene data show CDR1 as MDHEN and CDR2 as SYDVKM. The length of the CDR3 is 13 residues. Trimming pared 6 bases from V and 0 bases from J, leaving 5 bases between.

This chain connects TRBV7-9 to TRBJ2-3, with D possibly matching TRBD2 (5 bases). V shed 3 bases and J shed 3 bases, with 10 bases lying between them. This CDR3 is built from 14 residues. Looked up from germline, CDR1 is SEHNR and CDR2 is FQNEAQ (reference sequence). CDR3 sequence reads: CASSFRLLTDTQYF. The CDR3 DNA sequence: TGTGCCAGCAGCTTTCGACTACTTACAGATACGCAGTATTTT.

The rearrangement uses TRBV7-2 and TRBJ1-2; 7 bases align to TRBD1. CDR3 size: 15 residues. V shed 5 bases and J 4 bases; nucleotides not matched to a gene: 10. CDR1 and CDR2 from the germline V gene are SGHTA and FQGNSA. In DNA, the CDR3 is TGTGCCAGCAGCCAGATAGATGACAGGGCCTATGGCTACACCTTC. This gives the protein CASSQIDDRAYGYTF. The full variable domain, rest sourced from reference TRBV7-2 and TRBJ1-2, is GAGVSQSPSNKVTEKGKDVELRCDPISGHTALYWYRQSLGQGLEFLIYFQGNSAPDKSGLPSDRFSAERTGGSVSTLTIQRTQQEDSAVYLCASSQIDDRAYGYTFGSGTRLTVV.

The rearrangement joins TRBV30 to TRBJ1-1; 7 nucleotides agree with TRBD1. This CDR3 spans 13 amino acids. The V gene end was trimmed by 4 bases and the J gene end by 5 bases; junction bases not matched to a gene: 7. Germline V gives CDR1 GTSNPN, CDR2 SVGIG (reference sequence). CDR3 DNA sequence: TGTGCCTGGACCTCTCCAGGGGGGACTGAAGCTTTCTTT. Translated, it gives CAWTSPGGTEAFF.

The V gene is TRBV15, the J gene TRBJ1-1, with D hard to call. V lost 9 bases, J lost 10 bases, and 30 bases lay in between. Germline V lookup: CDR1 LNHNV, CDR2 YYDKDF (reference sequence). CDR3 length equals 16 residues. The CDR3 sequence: CATGNFVSEAQERAFF. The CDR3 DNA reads TGTGCCACAGGAAATTTCGTTAGCGAGGCCCAAGAGAGAGCTTTCTTT. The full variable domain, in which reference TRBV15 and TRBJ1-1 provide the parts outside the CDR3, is DAMVIQNPRYQVTQFGKPVTLSCSQTLNHNVMYWYQQKSSQAPKLLFHYYDKDFNNEADTPDNFQSRRPNTSFCFLDIRSPGLGDTAMYLCATGNFVSEAQERAFFGQGTRLTVV.

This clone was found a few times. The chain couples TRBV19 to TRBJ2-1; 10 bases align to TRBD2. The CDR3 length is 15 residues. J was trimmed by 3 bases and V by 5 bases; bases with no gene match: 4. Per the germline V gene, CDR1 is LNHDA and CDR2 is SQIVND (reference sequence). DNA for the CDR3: TGTGCCAGTAGTGAGCAGCGGGAGGGCTACAATGAGCAGTTCTTC. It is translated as CASSEQREGYNEQFF. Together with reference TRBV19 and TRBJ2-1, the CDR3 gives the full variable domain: DGGITQSPKYLFRKEGQNVTLSCEQNLNHDAMYWYRQDPGQGLRLIYYSQIVNDFQKGDIAEGYSVSREKKESFPLTVTSAQKNPTAFYLCASSEQREGYNEQFFGPGTRLTVL.

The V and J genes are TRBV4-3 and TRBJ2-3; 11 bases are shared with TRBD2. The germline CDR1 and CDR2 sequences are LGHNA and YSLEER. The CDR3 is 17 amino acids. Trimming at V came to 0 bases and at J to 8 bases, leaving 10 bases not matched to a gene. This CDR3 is CASSQDSGGAVPGTQYF. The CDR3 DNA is TGCGCCAGCAGCCAAGATAGCGGGGGGGCTGTACCAGGTACGCAGTATTTT.

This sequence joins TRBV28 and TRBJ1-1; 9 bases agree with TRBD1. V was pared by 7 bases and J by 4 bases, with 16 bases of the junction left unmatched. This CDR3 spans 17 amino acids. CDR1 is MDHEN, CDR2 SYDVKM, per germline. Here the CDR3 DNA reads TGTGCCAGCATCAAAAGGGGACAGGGCCCCCGGGGCACTGAAGCTTTCTTT. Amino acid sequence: CASIKRGQGPRGTEAFF.

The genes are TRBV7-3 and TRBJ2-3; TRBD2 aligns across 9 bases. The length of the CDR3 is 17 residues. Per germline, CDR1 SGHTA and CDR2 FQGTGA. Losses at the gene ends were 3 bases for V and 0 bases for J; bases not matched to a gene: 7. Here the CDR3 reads CASSFSGGPTSTDTQYF. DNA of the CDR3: TGTGCCAGCAGCTTTAGCGGGGGCCCTACTAGCACAGATACGCAGTATTTT.

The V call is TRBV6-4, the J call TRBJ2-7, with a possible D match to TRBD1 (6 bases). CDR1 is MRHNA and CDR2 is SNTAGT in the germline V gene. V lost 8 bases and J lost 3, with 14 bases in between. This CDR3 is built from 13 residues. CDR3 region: CASRPGQIYEQYF. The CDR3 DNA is TGTGCCAGCCGCCCCGGACAGATCTACGAGCAGTACTTC.

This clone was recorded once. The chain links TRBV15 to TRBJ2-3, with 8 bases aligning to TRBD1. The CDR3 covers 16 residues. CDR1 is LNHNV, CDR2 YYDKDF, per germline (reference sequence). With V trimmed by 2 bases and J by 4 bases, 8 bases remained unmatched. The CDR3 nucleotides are TGTGCCACCAGCAGAAGGACAGGGTATTCCCCAGATACGCAGTATTTT. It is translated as CATSRRTGYSPDTQYF.

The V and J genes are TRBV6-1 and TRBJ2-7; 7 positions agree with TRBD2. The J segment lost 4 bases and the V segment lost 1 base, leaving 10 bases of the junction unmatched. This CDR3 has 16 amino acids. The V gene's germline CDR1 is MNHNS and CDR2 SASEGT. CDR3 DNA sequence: TGTGCCAGCAGTGAAGTGGCTATGGGGAGGGTATACGAGCAGTACTTC. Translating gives CASSEVAMGRVYEQYF.

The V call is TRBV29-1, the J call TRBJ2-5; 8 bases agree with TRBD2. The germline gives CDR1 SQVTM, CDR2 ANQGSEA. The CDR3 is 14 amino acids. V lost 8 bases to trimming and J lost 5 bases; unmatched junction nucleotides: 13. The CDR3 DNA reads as TGCAGCACGGGACTAGGATCCTTAACGGAGACCCAGTACTTC. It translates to CSTGLGSLTETQYF.

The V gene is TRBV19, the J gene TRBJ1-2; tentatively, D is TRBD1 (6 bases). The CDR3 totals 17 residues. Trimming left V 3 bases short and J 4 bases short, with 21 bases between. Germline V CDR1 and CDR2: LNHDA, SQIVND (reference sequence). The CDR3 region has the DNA TGTGCCAGTAGTATTGTACAACGAGGAGGGGGGGGCTATGGCTACACCTTC. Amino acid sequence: CASSIVQRGGGGYGYTF.

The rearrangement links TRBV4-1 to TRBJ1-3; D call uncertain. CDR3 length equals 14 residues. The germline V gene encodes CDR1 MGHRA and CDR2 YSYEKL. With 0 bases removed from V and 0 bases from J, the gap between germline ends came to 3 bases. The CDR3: CASSQDNSGNTIYF. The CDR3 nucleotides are TGCGCCAGCAGCCAAGACAACTCTGGAAACACCATATATTTT.

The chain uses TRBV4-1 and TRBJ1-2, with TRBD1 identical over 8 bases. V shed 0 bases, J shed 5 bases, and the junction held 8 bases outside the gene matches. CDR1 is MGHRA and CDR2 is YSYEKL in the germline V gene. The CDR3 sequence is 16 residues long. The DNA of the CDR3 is TGCGCCAGCAGCCAAGATGGACAGGGAGGAAGTTATGGCTACACCTTC. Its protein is CASSQDGQGGSYGYTF.

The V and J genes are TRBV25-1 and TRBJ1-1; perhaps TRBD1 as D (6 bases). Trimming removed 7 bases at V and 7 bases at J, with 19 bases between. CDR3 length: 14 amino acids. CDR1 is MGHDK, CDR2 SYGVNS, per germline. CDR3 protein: CASISKGGGDEAFF. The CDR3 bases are TGTGCCAGCATCTCGAAGGGAGGGGGAGATGAAGCTTTCTTT.

The CDR3 region has the DNA TGTGCCAGCAGCTCTGCGGGGGGTGTGGAGTATTCGGAGACCCAGTACTTC. It is translated as CASSSAGGVEYSETQYF. The V and J genes are TRBV13 and TRBJ2-5; 8 nucleotides match TRBD2. Germline V gene lookup returns CDR1 PRHDT and CDR2 FYEKMQ (reference sequence). The J segment lost 5 bases and the V segment lost 4 bases, leaving 15 bases of the junction unmatched. The CDR3 has 17 amino acids.

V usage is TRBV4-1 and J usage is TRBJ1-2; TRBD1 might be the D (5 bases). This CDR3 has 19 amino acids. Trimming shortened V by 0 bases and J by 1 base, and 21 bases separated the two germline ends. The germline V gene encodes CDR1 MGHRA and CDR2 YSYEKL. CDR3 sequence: CASSQEGSRRGGYNYGYTF. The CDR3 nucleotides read TGCGCCAGCAGCCAAGAAGGATCAAGGAGGGGCGGATATAACTATGGCTACACCTTC.

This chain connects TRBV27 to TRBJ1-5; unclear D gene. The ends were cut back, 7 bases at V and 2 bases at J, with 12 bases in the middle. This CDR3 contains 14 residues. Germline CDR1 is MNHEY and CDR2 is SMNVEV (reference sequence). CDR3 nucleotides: TGTGCCAGCACGGCGGCGAGGGGCAATCAGCCCCAGCATTTT. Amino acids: CASTAARGNQPQHF.

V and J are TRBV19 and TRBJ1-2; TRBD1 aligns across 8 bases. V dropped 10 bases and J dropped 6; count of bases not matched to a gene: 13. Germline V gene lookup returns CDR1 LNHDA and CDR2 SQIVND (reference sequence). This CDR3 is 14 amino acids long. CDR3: CATSEDRAAHGYTF. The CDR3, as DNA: TGTGCCACCTCAGAGGACAGGGCGGCGCATGGCTACACCTTC.